This TCR beta chain was documented in a study of regulatory T cells in long-lasting Graves disease. According to the study, TCR beta libraries were built with iRepertoire HTBI primers and CDR3-region Arm-PCR. TCRdb reprocessed the multiplex PCR reads with MiXCR, giving one entry per CDR3 protein. Here the sample spans about 560,000 distinct CDR3 sequences, around 16% being singletons. Study results and caveats: More public clonotypes were shared by persistent patients (2,741) than by new patients (more than 950).

This sample's time point: newly diagnosed GD, antithyroid drugs for less than 3 months. With RNA extracted from PBMCs as input, the TCR library was made. This clonotype was recorded many times. The antigen is unknown. These data also featured in a second study, about T cells in Graves' hyperthyroidism and ophthalmopathy. That paper states: HTBI primers drove first-round RT-PCR of the TCR CDR3. Also found in blood were most expanded thyroid clonotypes above 0.001.

The receptor was derived from a man younger than 35 with Graves disease. The material was peripheral blood mononuclear cells (PBMCs), obtained at new diagnosis, from a patient treated with antithyroid drugs.

The CDR3 nucleotides read TGTGCCAGCAGCCCAGACAGCTCCGACTACGAGCAGTACTTC. This sequence encodes CASSPDSSDYEQYF. The rearrangement uses TRBV3-1 and TRBJ2-7; a possible D gene is TRBD1 (5 bases). CDR3 length equals 14 residues. Germline CDR1 is LGHDT and CDR2 is YNNKEL (reference sequence). Trimming stripped 4 bases from V and 3 bases from J, with 13 bases between.